These T cell receptor beta chains were read from a single sample in a study of blood T cell repertoires in COVID-19. Sequenced by immunoSEQ multiplex PCR; TCRdb stores in-frame clones only, minus some. Among 130,000 to 150,000 clones listed, about four fifths were seen once. Sequenced sample: peripheral blood. These receptors all stem from a woman of 80 years or more in a cohort sampled during active or convalescent COVID-19. CDR3s include the opening cysteine and the closing phenylalanine or tryptophan. The order of the fields is CDR3 DNA, CDR3 protein, CDR3 length, clone size, D gene, J gene, V gene. A D gene is named only where the DNA matches it firmly. Expanded clones get a size class; other rows say once, few or many, or leave the size out.

TGCAGCGTTGGAAAGCTGGGGCAGGGGATCTCCTACGAGCAGTACTTC | CSVGKLGQGISYEQYF | 16 | - | - | TRBJ2-7 | TRBV29-1
TGTGCCAGCAGCCAAGCGGGGGGGGGCCGCGAGCAGTACTTC | CASSQAGGGREQYF | 14 | - | TRBD2 | TRBJ2-7 | TRBV3-1/TRBV3-2
TGTGCCAGCAGTTACTCGCCTAGCGGAAACACCGGGGAGCTGTTTTTT | CASSYSPSGNTGELFF | 16 | - | TRBD2 | TRBJ2-2 | TRBV6-5
TGTGCCAGTAGTATGCAACCTGGACAGGGAGCGGTCATGAACACTGAAGCTTTCTTT | CASSMQPGQGAVMNTEAFF | 19 | - | TRBD1 | TRBJ1-1 | TRBV19
TGTGCCAGCAGCCAAGCGTCCGGGACAGGTTACCAAGAGACCCAGTACTTC | CASSQASGTGYQETQYF | 17 | - | TRBD1 | TRBJ2-5 | TRBV3-1/TRBV3-2
TGTGCCAGCAGTCGTTCTGAGGCAGATACGCAGTATTTT | CASSRSEADTQYF | 13 | - | - | TRBJ2-3 | TRBV7-3
TGTGCCAGCAGCTCAATGGTACTATCGGCCGATGAGCTGTTTTTT | CASSSMVLSADELFF | 15 | - | - | TRBJ2-2 | TRBV7-2
TGCGCCAGCAGCTTAACGGGACAGGGGTATGCTTTCTTT | CASSLTGQGYAFF | 13 | - | TRBD1 | TRBJ1-1 | TRBV5-1
TGTGCCAGCAGTGAGTTAGCGGGGGGGCGAGATACGCAGTATTTT | CASSELAGGRDTQYF | 15 | - | TRBD2 | TRBJ2-3 | TRBV25-1
TGTGCCAGCTCACCGCAGGAATCTGGAAACACCATATATTTT | CASSPQESGNTIYF | 14 | - | - | TRBJ1-3 | TRBV18
TGTGCCAGCAGCTTTCTCGGTTACGAGCAGTACTTC | CASSFLGYEQYF | 12 | - | - | TRBJ2-7 | TRBV7-9
TGTGCCAGCAGCTTCGACAGGGTGAGGGGTGGCTACACCTTC | CASSFDRVRGGYTF | 14 | - | TRBD1 | TRBJ1-2 | TRBV7-2
TGTGCCAGCAGCGCCGACACGGAGACCCAGTACTTC | CASSADTETQYF | 12 | - | - | TRBJ2-5 | TRBV5-8
TGTGCCAGCAGCGTTCAGGGGACAGATACGCAGTATTTT | CASSVQGTDTQYF | 13 | - | - | TRBJ2-3 | TRBV9
TGCGCCAGCAGTCAATCTTTCTACTCGGAAGAGACCCAGTACTTC | CASSQSFYSEETQYF | 15 | few | - | TRBJ2-5 | TRBV23-1
TGTGCCAGCAGTTCGAGGATCGGGGGTATAGAGACCCAGTACTTC | CASSSRIGGIETQYF | 15 | - | - | TRBJ2-5 | TRBV6-5
TGCAGCGTTCCGATAAAGACTTACAATGAGCAGTTCTTC | CSVPIKTYNEQFF | 13 | - | - | TRBJ2-1 | TRBV29-1
TGTGCCAGCAGCTTTCTGGGACAGATTGGTAAATCGGGGGCCAACGTCCTGACTTTC | CASSFLGQIGKSGANVLTF | 19 | - | TRBD1 | TRBJ2-6 | TRBV5-6
TGTGCCAGCAGTTCTTGGGGACGGGGAGGGGAAAAACTGTTTTTT | CASSSWGRGGEKLFF | 15 | - | - | TRBJ1-4 | TRBV27
TGTGCCAGCTCTCCAACCACAGCGGGGAGCACAGATACGCAGTATTTT | CASSPTTAGSTDTQYF | 16 | - | TRBD2 | TRBJ2-3 | TRBV19
TGTGCCAGCAGCCAAGGTCGGGGGGGTGCAGATACGCAGTATTTT | CASSQGRGGADTQYF | 15 | - | TRBD2 | TRBJ2-3 | TRBV4-2
TGTGCCAGCAGTAAGGACAGGGCGAACACTGAAGCTTTCTTT | CASSKDRANTEAFF | 14 | - | TRBD1 | TRBJ1-1 | TRBV6-5
TGCGCCAGCAGCTTGGAGGAGGGGACGGCTGAAGCTTTCTTT | CASSLEEGTAEAFF | 14 | - | - | TRBJ1-1 | TRBV5-1
TGTGCCAGCAGCTCCCCGGGTACGCCTGGGGCCAACGTCCTGACTTTC | CASSSPGTPGANVLTF | 16 | - | - | TRBJ2-6 | TRBV7-3
TGTGCCAGCATCACTGGACCAGGGACTGGGGCCAACGTCCTGACTTTC | CASITGPGTGANVLTF | 16 | few | - | TRBJ2-6 | TRBV5-5
TGTGCCAGCAGGGGGCCTAATTCACCCCTCCACTTT | CASRGPNSPLHF | 12 | - | - | TRBJ1-6 | TRBV28
TGTGCCAGCAGTTTCTTCCCCGGCGCGGGGGGGAGCCAAGAGACCCAGTACTTC | CASSFFPGAGGSQETQYF | 18 | - | TRBD2 | TRBJ2-5 | TRBV28
TGTGCCAGCAGTCCTACGCATAACTATGGCTACACCTTC | CASSPTHNYGYTF | 13 | few | - | TRBJ1-2 | TRBV6-5
TGTGCCAGCAGTCCGCCTATGACAGCCGGTAATTCACCCCTCCACTTT | CASSPPMTAGNSPLHF | 16 | - | - | TRBJ1-6 | TRBV28
TGTGCCAGCAGTTACAGGGCCCGCCCAGAGACCCAGTACTTC | CASSYRARPETQYF | 14 | - | - | TRBJ2-5 | TRBV3-1/TRBV3-2
TGCGCCAGCAGCTTGGGGGGCACTTATGGCTACACCTTC | CASSLGGTYGYTF | 13 | - | - | TRBJ1-2 | TRBV5-1
TGCGCCAGCAGCAGCGCCCCCCCCTCCTACGAGCAGTACTTC | CASSSAPPSYEQYF | 14 | - | - | TRBJ2-7 | TRBV5-1
TGTGCCAGCAGCCCAGGGTTTCGGGAGACCCAGTACTTC | CASSPGFRETQYF | 13 | - | - | TRBJ2-5 | TRBV7-2
TGTGCCAGCAAAATGGGGACAGCTAACTATGGCTACACCTTC | CASKMGTANYGYTF | 14 | - | TRBD1 | TRBJ1-2 | TRBV19
TGTGCCAGCAGCTTAAGTAATAGCGGGGGGGCCGGGACCCAGTACTTC | CASSLSNSGGAGTQYF | 16 | - | TRBD2 | TRBJ2-5 | TRBV7-6
TGCGCCAGCAGCCAATGGGAGGGAGCCCGTTCCGAGCAGTACTTC | CASSQWEGARSEQYF | 15 | - | TRBD2 | TRBJ2-7 | TRBV4-1
TGTGCCAGCTCACCCCAGTGGGGGCGGGTCACTGAAGCTTTCTTT | CASSPQWGRVTEAFF | 15 | - | - | TRBJ1-1 | TRBV18
TGTGCCAGCAGCTTAGGGCACAGGGGTGATCAGCAACTGTTTTTT | CASSLGHRGDQQLFF | 15 | - | TRBD1 | TRBJ1-4 | TRBV7-8
TGTGCCAGCAGCTTAGCGTTCTCGACTAGCACAGATACGCAGTATTTT | CASSLAFSTSTDTQYF | 16 | - | - | TRBJ2-3 | TRBV7-9
TGCGCCAGCAGCCAAGATCAGTTAAATCAGCCCCAGCATTTT | CASSQDQLNQPQHF | 14 | - | - | TRBJ1-5 | TRBV4-3
TGTGCCAGCAGTGAATACGGGGAGCTGTTTTTT | CASSEYGELFF | 11 | once | - | TRBJ2-2 | TRBV6-1
TGCGCCAGCACCTCAAACAGGGCCGACACCGGGGAGCTGTTTTTT | CASTSNRADTGELFF | 15 | - | - | TRBJ2-2 | TRBV5-1
TGTGCCAGCAGTTTTCTATCGAACACTGAAGCTTTCTTT | CASSFLSNTEAFF | 13 | - | - | TRBJ1-1 | TRBV12-3/TRBV12-4
TGTGCCAGTAGTATCCAGGGAGGGGAGACCCAGTACTTC | CASSIQGGETQYF | 13 | - | TRBD2 | TRBJ2-5 | TRBV19
TGTGCCAGCAGCTTAGTAGGCGGGGGGACCTACAATGAGCAGTTCTTC | CASSLVGGGTYNEQFF | 16 | - | TRBD2 | TRBJ2-1 | TRBV7-6
TGTGCCACCAGTGACCTAACAGGGCAGCCCCAGCATTTT | CATSDLTGQPQHF | 13 | - | - | TRBJ1-5 | TRBV24-1
TGTGCCAGCAGCTTTCGGGCGGGGGGAATACAAGAGACCCAGTACTTC | CASSFRAGGIQETQYF | 16 | - | TRBD2 | TRBJ2-5 | TRBV7-9
TGCGCCAGCAGCTCAAGGACAGGAGCCTACAATGAGCAGTTCTTC | CASSSRTGAYNEQFF | 15 | - | TRBD1 | TRBJ2-1 | TRBV5-1
TGTGCCAGCAGCCCAGGGTGGGGGGGGTCCACAGATACGCAGTATTTT | CASSPGWGGSTDTQYF | 16 | - | TRBD2 | TRBJ2-3 | TRBV7-2
TGTGCCAGCAGCGTCGACAGAATACGCGGTCAGCCCCAGCATTTT | CASSVDRIRGQPQHF | 15 | - | - | TRBJ1-5 | TRBV7-9
TGTGCCAGCTCAAAAACAGGGGTGTATAGCAATCAGCCCCAGCATTTT | CASSKTGVYSNQPQHF | 16 | - | TRBD1 | TRBJ1-5 | TRBV18
TGTGCCAGCAGTGAAGGTCTGGACAGTAATGAAAAACTGTTTTTT | CASSEGLDSNEKLFF | 15 | - | - | TRBJ1-4 | TRBV2
TGTGCCAGCTCACCATGGGGGGGCGCCTACAATGAGCAGTTCTTC | CASSPWGGAYNEQFF | 15 | - | - | TRBJ2-1 | TRBV18
TGTGCCAGCACCCTTCGTCCTAGCACAGATACGCAGTATTTT | CASTLRPSTDTQYF | 14 | - | - | TRBJ2-3 | TRBV7-9
TGTGCCAGTACGGGGCAGGGGCCCAATCAGCCCCAGCATTTT | CASTGQGPNQPQHF | 14 | - | - | TRBJ1-5 | TRBV19